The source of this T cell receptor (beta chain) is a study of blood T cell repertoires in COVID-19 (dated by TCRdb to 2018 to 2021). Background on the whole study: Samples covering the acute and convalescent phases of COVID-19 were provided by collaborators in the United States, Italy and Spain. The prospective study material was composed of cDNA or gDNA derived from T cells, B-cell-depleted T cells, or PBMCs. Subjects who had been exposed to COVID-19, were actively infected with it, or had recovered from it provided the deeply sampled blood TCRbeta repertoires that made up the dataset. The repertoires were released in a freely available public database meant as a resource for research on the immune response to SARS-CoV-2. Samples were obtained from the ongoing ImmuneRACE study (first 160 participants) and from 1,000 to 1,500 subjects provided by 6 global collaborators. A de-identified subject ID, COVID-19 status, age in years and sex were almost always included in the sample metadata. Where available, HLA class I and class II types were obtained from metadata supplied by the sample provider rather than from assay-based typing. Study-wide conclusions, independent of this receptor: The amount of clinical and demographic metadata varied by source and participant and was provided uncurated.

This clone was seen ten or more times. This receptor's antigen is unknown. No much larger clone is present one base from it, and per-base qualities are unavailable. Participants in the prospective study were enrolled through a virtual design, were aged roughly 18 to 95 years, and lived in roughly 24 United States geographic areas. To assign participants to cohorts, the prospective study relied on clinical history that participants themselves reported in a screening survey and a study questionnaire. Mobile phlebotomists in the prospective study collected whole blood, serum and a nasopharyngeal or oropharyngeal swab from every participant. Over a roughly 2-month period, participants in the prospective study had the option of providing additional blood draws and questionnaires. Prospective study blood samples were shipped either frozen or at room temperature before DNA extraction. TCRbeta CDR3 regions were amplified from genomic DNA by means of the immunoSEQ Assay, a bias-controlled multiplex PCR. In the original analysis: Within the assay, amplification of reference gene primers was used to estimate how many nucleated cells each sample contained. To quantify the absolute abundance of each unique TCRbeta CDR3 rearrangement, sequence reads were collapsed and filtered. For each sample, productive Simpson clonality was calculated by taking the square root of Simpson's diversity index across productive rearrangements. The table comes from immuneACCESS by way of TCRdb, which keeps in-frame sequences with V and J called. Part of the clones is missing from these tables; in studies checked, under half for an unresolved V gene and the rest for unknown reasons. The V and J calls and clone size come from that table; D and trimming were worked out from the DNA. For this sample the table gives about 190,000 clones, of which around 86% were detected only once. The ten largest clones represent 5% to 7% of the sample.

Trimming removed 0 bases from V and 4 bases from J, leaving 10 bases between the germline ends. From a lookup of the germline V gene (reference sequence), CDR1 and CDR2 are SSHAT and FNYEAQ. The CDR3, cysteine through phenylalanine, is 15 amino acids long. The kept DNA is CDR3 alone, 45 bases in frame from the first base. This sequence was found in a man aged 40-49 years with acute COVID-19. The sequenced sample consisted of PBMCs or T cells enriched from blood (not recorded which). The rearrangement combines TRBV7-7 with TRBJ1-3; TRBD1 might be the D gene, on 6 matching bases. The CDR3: CASSLAGGVGNTIYF. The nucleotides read TGTGCCAGCAGCTTAGCTGGGGGCGTCGGAAACACCATATATTTT.